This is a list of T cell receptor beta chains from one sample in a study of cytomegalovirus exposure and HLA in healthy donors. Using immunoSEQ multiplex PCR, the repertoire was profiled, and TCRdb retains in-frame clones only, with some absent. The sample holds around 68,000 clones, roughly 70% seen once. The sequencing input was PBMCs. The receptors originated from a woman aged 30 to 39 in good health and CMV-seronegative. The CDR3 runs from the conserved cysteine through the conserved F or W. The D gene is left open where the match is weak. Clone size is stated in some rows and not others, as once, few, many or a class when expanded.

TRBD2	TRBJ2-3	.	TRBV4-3	TGCGCCAGCAGCCAAGGTAGCGGGGGGCCCCATGGCACAGATACGCAGTATTTT	CASSQGSGGPHGTDTQYF
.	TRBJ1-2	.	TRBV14	TGTGCCAGCAGCCAAGAATTTGGGGCAGGAGCTAACTATGGCTACACCTTC	CASSQEFGAGANYGYTF
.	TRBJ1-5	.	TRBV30	TGTGCCTGGAGTTCTGTGTTAGCAAATCAGCCCCAGCATTTT	CAWSSVLANQPQHF
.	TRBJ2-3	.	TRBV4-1	TGCGCCAGCAGCCAAAGTCCCAGGGGGGCCGATACGCAGTATTTT	CASSQSPRGADTQYF
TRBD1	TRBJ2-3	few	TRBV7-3	TGTGCCAGCAGCCGCGAGGGGGCAGGCACAGATACGCAGTATTTT	CASSREGAGTDTQYF
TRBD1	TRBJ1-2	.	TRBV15	TGTGCCACCCGCCCTAGGGGGCCTGGCTACACCTTC	CATRPRGPGYTF
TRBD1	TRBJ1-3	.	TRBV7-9	TGTGCCAGCGACGACACCGGGACAGGGCTTTTGGATGGAAACACCATATATTTT	CASDDTGTGLLDGNTIYF
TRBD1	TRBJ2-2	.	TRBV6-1	TGTGCCAGCAGTGAAGTAGGGGACAGGGGTGGGACCGGGGAGCTGTTTTTT	CASSEVGDRGGTGELFF
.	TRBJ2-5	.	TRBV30	TGTGCCTGGACCGCAACGGGGTACCAAGAGACCCAGTACTTC	CAWTATGYQETQYF
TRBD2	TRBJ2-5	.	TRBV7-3	TGTGCCAGCAGCTTAGAGGGCGGGGGGAGGACCCAGTACTTC	CASSLEGGGRTQYF
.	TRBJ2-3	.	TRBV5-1	TGCGCCAGCAGGGAACAGGGTAGATATAGGACAGATACGCAGTATTTT	CASREQGRYRTDTQYF